Listed here are 14 T cell receptor beta chains from one sample, sequenced in a study of blood T cell repertoires in COVID-19. Clones were sequenced by immunoSEQ multiplex PCR, and TCRdb holds only the in-frame ones, with some missing. The top ten clones hold 0.6% of a sample with about 410,000 clones, roughly 88% of them seen once. The sequenced material came from PBMCs or T cells enriched from blood (not recorded which). The receptors were sampled from a young man who had recovered from COVID-19.

This chain joins TRBV5-1 and TRBJ2-5, with 10 bases identical to TRBD1. The CDR3 is made up of 16 amino acids. Germline CDR1 reads SGHRS; CDR2 reads YFSETQ. With V trimmed by 4 bases and J by 4 bases, 10 bases remained unmatched. The CDR3 region is CASSPDRGVISETQYF. The CDR3 coding sequence is TGCGCCAGCAGCCCGGACAGGGGGGTTATATCAGAGACCCAGTACTTC. Looking up the rest from reference TRBV5-1 and TRBJ2-5 gives the full variable domain: KAGVTQTPRYLIKTRGQQVTLSCSPISGHRSVSWYQQTPGQGLQFLFEYFSETQRNKGNFPGRFSGRQFSNSRSEMNVSTLELGDSALYLCASSPDRGVISETQYFGPGTRLLVL.

The count of this clone is one. J is TRBJ1-1 and V is TRBV7-2; D might be TRBD1 (5 bases). The CDR3 loop spans 14 amino acids. V was cut by 4 bases and J by 3 bases, with 12 bases left in between. Looked up from germline, CDR1 is SGHTA and CDR2 is FQGNSA. CDR3 DNA: TGTGCCAGCAGCTCCCCAGGCAGGGACACTGAAGCTTTCTTT. Amino acid sequence: CASSSPGRDTEAFF.

This clone was detected only once. This chain links TRBV5-6 with TRBJ1-1; no reliable D call. V was trimmed by 1 base and J by 0 bases, leaving 4 bases between them. CDR1 and CDR2 from the germline V gene are SGHDT and YYEEEE. The CDR3 length is 13 residues. The CDR3 sequence: CASSLSVNTEAFF. The CDR3 DNA is TGTGCCAGCAGCTTGTCTGTGAACACTGAAGCTTTCTTT. Full variable domain (rest looked up from reference TRBV5-6 and TRBJ1-1): DAGVTQSPTHLIKTRGQQVTLRCSPKSGHDTVSWYQQALGQGPQFIFQYYEEEERQRGNFPDRFSGHQFPNYSSELNVNALLLGDSALYLCASSLSVNTEAFFGQGTRLTVV.

This clone was observed once. This chain uses TRBV9 with TRBJ1-2; 7 positions match TRBD1. There are 17 residues in the CDR3. Germline CDR1 SGDLS, CDR2 YYNGEE. J gave up 3 bases and V 3 bases, and 14 bases lay outside the gene matches. The CDR3 coding sequence is TGTGCCAGCAGCGGAGAGGATGACAGGGCCTCGGACTATGGCTACACCTTC. It yields the protein CASSGEDDRASDYGYTF.

The rearrangement joins TRBV28 to TRBJ2-5; 9 bases line up with TRBD2. V was pared by 3 bases and J by 5 bases, with 13 bases of the junction left unmatched. Per germline, CDR1 MDHEN and CDR2 SYDVKM. CDR3 length equals 17 residues. The CDR3 here is CASSFTMISGSEETQYF. The DNA of the CDR3 is TGTGCCAGCAGTTTCACCATGATTAGCGGGAGCGAGGAGACCCAGTACTTC.

The chain couples TRBV3-1 (or the pseudogene TRBV3-2) to TRBJ1-6, with D tentatively TRBD1 (5 bases). The CDR3 has 14 residues. V was pared by 1 base and J by 6 bases, with 7 bases between. Germline loops: CDR1 LGHDT, CDR2 YNNKEL (reference sequence). CDR3 loop: CASSQGQINSPLHF. Written as DNA, the CDR3 is TGTGCCAGCAGCCAAGGACAGATTAATTCACCCCTCCACTTT.

The chain uses TRBV18 and TRBJ2-7, with D perhaps TRBD1 (6 bases). Germline loops: CDR1 KGHSH, CDR2 LQKENI. The V end was cut by 3 bases, the J end by 2 bases, with 20 bases between. This CDR3 has 17 amino acids. DNA for the CDR3: TGTGCCAGCTCACCTCTAGGTATGGGACAAATTACCTACGAGCAGTACTTC. This sequence encodes CASSPLGMGQITYEQYF. The full variable domain, its missing parts supplied by reference TRBV18 and TRBJ2-7, is NAGVMQNPRHLVRRRGQEARLRCSPMKGHSHVYWYRQLPEEGLKFMVYLQKENIIDESGMPKERFSAEFPKEGPSILRIQQVVRGDSAAYFCASSPLGMGQITYEQYFGPGTRLTVT.

This rearrangement joins TRBV7-9 to TRBJ1-1, with a weak D call TRBD1 (5 bases). There are 13 residues in the CDR3. V was pared by 5 bases and J by 5 bases, with 12 bases between. Germline CDR1 reads SEHNR; CDR2 reads FQNEAQ (reference sequence). Written as DNA, the CDR3 is TGTGCCAGCAGCCCAGTGGGGGGGACTGAAGCTTTCTTT. Protein product: CASSPVGGTEAFF.

The DNA for the CDR3 is TGTGCCAGCAGTCCCCCGGACAGGTATAATTCACCCCTCCACTTT. It translates to CASSPPDRYNSPLHF. The chain joins TRBV28 to TRBJ1-6; 7 bases are shared with TRBD1. Trimming removed 5 bases from V and 4 bases from J; junction bases left unmatched: 5. Germline assignment: CDR1 MDHEN and CDR2 SYDVKM. The CDR3 contains 15 residues.

V and J are TRBV5-1 and TRBJ2-5, with TRBD2 identical over 11 bases. Trimming at V came to 5 bases and at J to 1 base, leaving 4 bases not matched to a gene. Germline V gene data show CDR1 as SGHRS and CDR2 as YFSETQ. This CDR3 region has 15 residues. The DNA for the CDR3 is TGCGCCAGCAGTACGGGACTAGCGGCCCAAGAGACCCAGTACTTC. As protein: CASSTGLAAQETQYF.

This chain links TRBV29-1 with TRBJ1-4, with 10 bases that match TRBD1. After removal of 7 bases from V and 8 bases from J, the junction contained 13 bases not matched to a gene. This CDR3 region has 15 residues. From germline, CDR1 is SQVTM and CDR2 ANQGSEA. The CDR3 sequence is CSANPGTGAGEKLFF. In nucleotides, the CDR3 is TGCAGCGCTAATCCCGGGACAGGGGCGGGAGAAAAACTGTTTTTT.

The sample holds one count of this clone. The chain employs TRBV19 and TRBJ1-6; 7 nucleotides line up with TRBD1. The germline CDR1 and CDR2 sequences are LNHDA and SQIVND (reference sequence). CDR3 length: 16 residues. J gave up 9 bases and V 4 bases, and 12 bases lay outside the gene matches. CDR3 nucleotide sequence: TGTGCCAGTAGTAAAGGGGACAGTTTTTCCTTTTCACCCCTCCACTTT. Amino acid sequence: CASSKGDSFSFSPLHF.

The gene calls are TRBV30 and TRBJ1-6, with TRBD1 matching 7 bases. This CDR3 has 14 amino acids. Germline assignment: CDR1 GTSNPN and CDR2 SVGIG (reference sequence). J was trimmed by 9 bases and V by 4 bases; bases with no gene match: 9. The chain's CDR3 is CAWMKGQLTSPLHF. The CDR3 DNA is TGTGCCTGGATGAAGGGACAGCTCACTTCACCCCTCCACTTT.

V gene TRBV10-1 combines with J gene TRBJ1-1; 8 bases line up with TRBD1. V was clipped by 6 bases and J by 1 base; unmatched bases: 1. From germline, CDR1 is WNHNN and CDR2 SYGVQD (reference sequence). This CDR3 has 13 amino acids. CDR3 DNA sequence: TGCGCCAGCAGGGACAGGGCGAACACTGAAGCTTTCTTT. It is translated as CASRDRANTEAFF.